Listed here are 29 T cell receptor beta chains from one sample, sequenced in a study of PD-1 and CTLA-4 blockade in melanoma. Measured with immunoSEQ multiplex PCR; TCRdb has only the in-frame clones, and not every one. In the table there are over 15,000 clones, less than 85% of which are singletons. The source material was CD8+ T cells from peripheral blood, sampled from a patient given anti-PD-1 treatment. Receptors originate from a human donor with melanoma.

The gene calls are TRBV10-3 and TRBJ2-7; the match to TRBD1 covers 8 bases. This CDR3 spans 14 amino acids. Germline V gene data show CDR1 as ENHRY and CDR2 as SYGVKD. V shed 6 bases, J shed 6 bases, and the junction held 10 bases outside the gene matches. The CDR3 nucleotides are TGTGCCATCAGATCCGGGACAGGCCTTACCGAGCAGTACTTC. Translating gives CAIRSGTGLTEQYF.

This clone has more than one count but fewer than ten. The chain combines TRBV27 with TRBJ1-5; D gene ambiguous. This CDR3 region has 13 residues. Germline CDR1 and CDR2: MNHEY and SMNVEV (reference sequence). Trimming removed 6 bases from V and 3 bases from J, with 9 bases in between. CDR3: CASRGHINQPQHF. DNA for the CDR3: TGTGCCAGCAGAGGGCACATCAATCAGCCCCAGCATTTT.

This chain links TRBV19 with TRBJ2-7, with 7 bases lining up with TRBD2. Trimming at V came to 6 bases and at J to 3 bases, leaving 5 bases not matched to a gene. Germline values: CDR1 LNHDA, CDR2 SQIVND (reference sequence). This CDR3 spans 13 amino acids. CDR3 sequence: CASSLGLNYEQYF. CDR3 coding DNA: TGTGCCAGTAGCCTGGGACTAAACTACGAGCAGTACTTC. The entire variable domain, with the rest obtained from reference TRBV19 and TRBJ2-7, is as follows: DGGITQSPKYLFRKEGQNVTLSCEQNLNHDAMYWYRQDPGQGLRLIYYSQIVNDFQKGDIAEGYSVSREKKESFPLTVTSAQKNPTAFYLCASSLGLNYEQYFGPGTRLTVT.

V is TRBV6-1 and J is TRBJ2-5; a weak D match, TRBD1 (5 bases). The CDR3 is 14 residues long. Germline loops: CDR1 MNHNS, CDR2 SASEGT. Trimming stripped 2 bases from V and 2 bases from J, with 9 bases between. The CDR3 sequence: CASSERQRQETQYF. The CDR3 nucleotides are TGTGCCAGCAGTGAAAGACAGAGACAAGAGACCCAGTACTTC.

J is TRBJ2-1 and V is TRBV11-2, with D possibly being TRBD2 (6 bases). The V end lost 5 bases, the J end lost 2 bases, and 16 bases lay between the germline ends. The CDR3 contains 16 residues. Germline V gene sequence: CDR1 SGHAT, CDR2 FQNNGV. CDR3 sequence: CASSLYRDFPYNEQFF. For the CDR3, the DNA is TGTGCCAGCAGCCTATACCGGGACTTCCCCTACAATGAGCAGTTCTTC.

The sample holds a few counts of this clone. The chain employs TRBV5-8 and TRBJ1-5; D is perhaps TRBD1 (5 bases). With 2 bases removed from V and 3 bases from J, the gap between germline ends came to 12 bases. The germline V gene encodes CDR1 SGHTS and CDR2 YDEGEE. This CDR3 contains 15 residues. The CDR3 nucleotides are TGTGCCAGCAGCTTCCTTGACAGCCTCAATCAGCCCCAGCATTTT. Translation gives CASSFLDSLNQPQHF. The variable domain in full, with the rest retrieved from reference TRBV5-8 and TRBJ1-5, is EAGVTQSPTHLIKTRGQQATLRCSPISGHTSVYWYQQALGLGLQFLLWYDEGEERNRGNFPPRFSGRQFPNYSSELNVNALELEDSALYLCASSFLDSLNQPQHFGDGTRLSIL.

The chain is built from TRBV2 and TRBJ1-1; D is undetermined. The CDR3 is 15 residues long. The germline gives CDR1 SNHLY, CDR2 FYNNEI. The V end was cut by 2 bases, the J end by 0 bases, with 10 bases between. The CDR3 is CASSEPPELNTEAFF. The CDR3 nucleotides are TGTGCCAGCAGTGAACCCCCCGAATTGAACACTGAAGCTTTCTTT.

The chain joins TRBV6-1 to TRBJ2-5; 12 positions match TRBD1. The CDR3 runs to 16 residues. The germline V gene has CDR1 MNHNS and CDR2 SASEGT. The V gene end was trimmed by 2 bases and the J gene end by 4 bases; junction bases not matched to a gene: 5. CDR3 DNA: TGTGCCAGCAGTGAAACTCCGGGACAGGGGGCAGAGACCCAGTACTTC. It is translated as CASSETPGQGAETQYF.

J is TRBJ2-2 and V is TRBV9, with D maybe TRBD2 (6 bases). The germline CDR1 and CDR2 sequences are SGDLS and YYNGEE. The CDR3 length is 14 residues. The V end was cut by 0 bases, the J end by 6 bases, with 9 bases between. The CDR3 region is CASSVDAGPGELFF. DNA for the CDR3: TGTGCCAGCAGCGTAGATGCGGGGCCCGGGGAGCTGTTTTTT.

The rearrangement joins TRBV7-8 to TRBJ2-5; 7 bases align to TRBD2. The CDR3 is 16 residues long. Germline V lookup: CDR1 SGHVS, CDR2 FQNEAQ. V trimming: 5 bases; J trimming: 5 bases; junction bases outside the gene matches: 14. The CDR3 DNA follows: TGTGCCAGCAGCCCCGGCGAGCGGGGAGGTTGGGAGACCCAGTACTTC. It is translated as CASSPGERGGWETQYF.

The chain employs TRBV29-1 and TRBJ1-1; D gene ambiguous. CDR3 length: 14 amino acids. The V and J ends lost 2 bases and 4 bases respectively, with 14 bases between them. CDR1 SQVTM and CDR2 ANQGSEA come from the germline V gene. In DNA form, the CDR3 reads TGCAGCGTTGAAACAGTCAGAATGGGCACTGAAGCTTTCTTT. Protein: CSVETVRMGTEAFF.

V and J are TRBV7-6 and TRBJ1-5; D ambiguous. This CDR3 comprises 15 residues. The germline V gene encodes CDR1 SGHVS and CDR2 FNYEAQ. Trimming pared 2 bases from V and 2 bases from J, leaving 10 bases between. The chain's CDR3 is CASSLYGGGNQPQHF. CDR3 coding DNA: TGTGCCAGCAGCTTATACGGCGGCGGCAATCAGCCCCAGCATTTT.

V and J are TRBV6-5 and TRBJ1-4, with D unresolved. The length of the CDR3 is 16 residues. Between the trimmed V and J ends, which lost 2 bases and 0 bases, there was a span of 10 bases. Germline values: CDR1 MNHEY, CDR2 SVGAGI. CDR3 region: CASSYGLHTTNEKLFF. As DNA, the CDR3 is TGTGCCAGCAGTTACGGTTTGCATACAACTAATGAAAAACTGTTTTTT.

The chain uses TRBV7-9 and TRBJ2-3; 11 bases map to TRBD1. The ends lost 5 bases at V and 1 base at J; junction bases unmatched: 5. The CDR3 totals 16 residues. Germline CDR1 is SEHNR and CDR2 is FQNEAQ (reference sequence). CDR3 sequence reads: CASSAGTGGRTDTQYF. DNA for the CDR3: TGTGCCAGCAGCGCCGGGACAGGGGGACGCACAGATACGCAGTATTTT.

The V gene is TRBV7-9, the J gene TRBJ2-5; 16 bases fit TRBD2. Trimming removed 5 bases from V and 5 bases from J; junction bases left unmatched: 8. The germline V gene has CDR1 SEHNR and CDR2 FQNEAQ (reference sequence). CDR3 length: 17 residues. The DNA of the CDR3 is TGTGCCAGCAGCCCGCGGGGGACTAGCGGGAGGGCCGAGACCCAGTACTTC. Translating gives CASSPRGTSGRAETQYF. The full variable domain, rest sourced from reference TRBV7-9 and TRBJ2-5, is DTGVSQNPRHKITKRGQNVTFRCDPISEHNRLYWYRQTLGQGPEFLTYFQNEAQLEKSRLLSDRFSAERPKGSFSTLEIQRTEQGDSAMYLCASSPRGTSGRAETQYFGPGTRLLVL.

The V call is TRBV7-2, the J call TRBJ1-2, with 7 bases matching TRBD1. This CDR3 contains 15 residues. V lost 5 bases and J lost 2; bases outside the gene matches: 8. The germline CDR1 and CDR2 sequences are SGHTA and FQGNSA. CDR3 bases: TGTGCCAGCAGCCCCTTACAGGGGTGGAACTATGGCTACACCTTC. As protein: CASSPLQGWNYGYTF.

The J gene is TRBJ1-2, the V gene TRBV11-2; D is unresolved. Looked up from germline, CDR1 is SGHAT and CDR2 is FQNNGV. There are 13 residues in the CDR3. V was cut by 2 bases and J by 2 bases, with 6 bases left in between. This chain's CDR3 is CASSLRRNYGYTF. CDR3 coding DNA: TGTGCCAGCAGCTTACGGAGGAACTATGGCTACACCTTC.

The chain combines TRBV19 with TRBJ1-1; D perhaps matches TRBD1 (6 bases). The CDR3 is made up of 13 amino acids. Per germline, CDR1 LNHDA and CDR2 SQIVND (reference sequence). V gave up 1 base and J gave up 8 bases, with 11 bases separating them. CDR3 sequence reads: CASSIARGGEAFF. The CDR3 DNA follows: TGTGCCAGTAGTATAGCCCGGGGGGGCGAAGCTTTCTTT.

The chain employs TRBV6-5 and TRBJ2-4; D is ambiguous. This CDR3 comprises 13 residues. Per germline, CDR1 MNHEY and CDR2 SVGAGI. Trimming cost V 2 bases and J 6 bases, with 8 bases left between them. This CDR3 is CASSYGESNIQYF. The CDR3 DNA reads TGTGCCAGCAGTTACGGCGAGTCAAACATTCAGTACTTC.

The chain is built from TRBV10-2 and TRBJ2-2; 8 bases align to TRBD2. The CDR3 contains 16 residues. The V gene end was trimmed by 6 bases and the J gene end by 2 bases; junction bases not matched to a gene: 8. Germline values: CDR1 WSHSY, CDR2 SAAADI. CDR3 region: CASRTSGRSNTGELFF. DNA of the CDR3: TGCGCCAGCAGAACTAGCGGTAGATCTAACACCGGGGAGCTGTTTTTT.

This clone was found once. The rearrangement joins TRBV19 to TRBJ2-3; 7 bases agree with TRBD2. With 4 bases clipped from V and 0 bases from J, the junction kept 4 bases outside the gene matches. The CDR3 sequence is 15 residues long. Germline V gives CDR1 LNHDA, CDR2 SQIVND (reference sequence). Here the CDR3 DNA reads TGTGCCAGTAGTACCCTAGCGGATAGCACAGATACGCAGTATTTT. This encodes CASSTLADSTDTQYF.

The count of this clone is one. V gene TRBV11-2 combines with J gene TRBJ2-7, with TRBD1 matching 8 bases. The V segment lost 0 bases and the J segment 5 bases; nucleotides outside the gene matches: 3. CDR1 is SGHAT, CDR2 FQNNGV, per germline. CDR3 length: 14 residues. The DNA of the CDR3 is TGTGCCAGCAGCTTAGACAGGGGGCGTCACGAGCAGTACTTC. Encoded protein: CASSLDRGRHEQYF.

V usage is TRBV7-9 and J usage is TRBJ1-2; 10 nucleotides agree with TRBD1. Germline V lookup: CDR1 SEHNR, CDR2 FQNEAQ (reference sequence). Trimming at V came to 3 bases and at J to 0 bases, leaving 13 bases not matched to a gene. This CDR3 spans 19 amino acids. CDR3 loop: CASSFPGQGEERANYGYTF. The CDR3 DNA reads TGTGCCAGCAGCTTTCCAGGACAGGGGGAAGAGAGAGCTAACTATGGCTACACCTTC.

The V call is TRBV21-1, the J call TRBJ2-4; the table calls TRBD1, which could not be checked here. TRBV21-1 is described as a pseudogene. This CDR3 region has 16 residues. The CDR3 sequence is CASSDTGKGTKNIQYF. In nucleotides, the CDR3 is TGTGCCAGCAGCGACACAGGGAAAGGGACCAAAAACATTCAGTACTTC.

This chain joins TRBV11-2 and TRBJ1-5, with TRBD1 as a possible D gene (5 bases). The CDR3 has 15 amino acids. Trimming pared 0 bases from V and 6 bases from J, leaving 12 bases between. CDR1 is SGHAT, CDR2 FQNNGV, per germline. Here the CDR3 reads CASSLDSRVGQPQHF. Here the CDR3 DNA reads TGTGCCAGCAGCTTAGATTCCAGGGTGGGTCAGCCCCAGCATTTT.

The CDR3 bases are TGTGCCAGCAGAGGGGACAGGGAGACCGGGGAGCTGTTTTTT. Encoded protein: CASRGDRETGELFF. The chain recombines TRBV6-4 with TRBJ2-2, with 9 bases lining up with TRBD1. This CDR3 contains 14 residues. The germline V gene has CDR1 MRHNA and CDR2 SNTAGT. Trimming removed 6 bases from V and 5 bases from J; junction bases left unmatched: 4.

This chain joins TRBV30 and TRBJ2-1; 12 nucleotides match TRBD2. CDR1 is GTSNPN, CDR2 SVGIG, per germline (reference sequence). Unmatched junction bases numbered 6, after V lost 0 bases and J lost 0 bases. The CDR3 has 18 amino acids. The CDR3 DNA reads TGTGCCTGGAGTGTAATTTCACTAGCGGGGGGCTCCTACAATGAGCAGTTCTTC. The encoded protein is CAWSVISLAGGSYNEQFF.

The chain carries TRBV7-9 and TRBJ1-1, with D possibly matching TRBD1 (5 bases). V lost 1 base to trimming and J lost 6 bases, with 12 bases between them. Germline V lookup: CDR1 SEHNR, CDR2 FQNEAQ (reference sequence). CDR3 length equals 14 residues. The CDR3: CASSLGTKTAEAFF. In DNA, the CDR3 is TGTGCCAGCAGCTTAGGCACAAAGACAGCTGAAGCTTTCTTT.

CDR3 bases: TGTGCCTGGGCGTGGGCAACTGGTGATGGCTACACCTTC. Its translation: CAWAWATGDGYTF. This sequence joins TRBV30 and TRBJ1-2, with D unclear. Germline CDR1 is GTSNPN and CDR2 is SVGIG (reference sequence). V dropped 5 bases and J dropped 6 bases, with 16 bases sitting between them. This CDR3 comprises 13 residues.